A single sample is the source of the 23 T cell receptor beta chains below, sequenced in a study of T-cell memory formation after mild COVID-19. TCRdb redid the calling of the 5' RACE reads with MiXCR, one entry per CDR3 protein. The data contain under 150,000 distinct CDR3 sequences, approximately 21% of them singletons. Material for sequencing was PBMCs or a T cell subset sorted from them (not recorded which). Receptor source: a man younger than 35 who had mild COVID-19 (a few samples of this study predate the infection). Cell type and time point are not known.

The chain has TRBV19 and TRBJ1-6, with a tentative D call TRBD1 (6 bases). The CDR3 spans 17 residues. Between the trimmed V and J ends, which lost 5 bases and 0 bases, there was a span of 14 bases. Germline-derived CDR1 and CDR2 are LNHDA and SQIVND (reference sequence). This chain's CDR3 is CASSSPTGSSYNSPLHF. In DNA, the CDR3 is TGTGCCAGTAGTTCACCGACAGGAAGCTCCTATAATTCACCCCTCCACTTT.

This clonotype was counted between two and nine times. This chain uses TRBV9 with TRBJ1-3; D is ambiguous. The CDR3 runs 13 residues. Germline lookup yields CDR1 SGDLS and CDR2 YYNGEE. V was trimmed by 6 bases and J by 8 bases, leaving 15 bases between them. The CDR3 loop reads CASNSRDGDTIYF. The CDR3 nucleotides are TGTGCCAGCAACTCACGCGACGGGGACACCATATATTTT.

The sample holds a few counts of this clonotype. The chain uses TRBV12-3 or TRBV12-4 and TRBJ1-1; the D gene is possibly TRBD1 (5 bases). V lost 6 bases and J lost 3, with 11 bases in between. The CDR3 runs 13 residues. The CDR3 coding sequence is TGTGCCAGCAGGGGATGGGGCGACACTGAAGCTTTCTTT. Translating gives CASRGWGDTEAFF.

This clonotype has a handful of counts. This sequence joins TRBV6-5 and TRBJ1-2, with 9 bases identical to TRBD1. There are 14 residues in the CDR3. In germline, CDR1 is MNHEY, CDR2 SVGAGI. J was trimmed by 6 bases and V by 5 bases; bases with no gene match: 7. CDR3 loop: CASSTGTGKDGYTF. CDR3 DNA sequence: TGTGCCAGCAGTACCGGGACAGGGAAGGATGGCTACACCTTC.

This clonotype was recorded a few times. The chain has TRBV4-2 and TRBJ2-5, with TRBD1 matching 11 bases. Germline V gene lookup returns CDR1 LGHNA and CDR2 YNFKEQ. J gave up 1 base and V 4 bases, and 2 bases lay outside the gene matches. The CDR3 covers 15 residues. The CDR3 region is CASSLGTGGQETQYF. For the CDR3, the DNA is TGTGCCAGCAGCCTCGGGACAGGGGGCCAAGAGACCCAGTACTTC.

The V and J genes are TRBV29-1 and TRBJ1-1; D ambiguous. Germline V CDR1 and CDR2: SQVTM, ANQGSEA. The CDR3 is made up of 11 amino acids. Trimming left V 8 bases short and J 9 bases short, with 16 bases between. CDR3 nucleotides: TGCAGCTCCGAGGGTCGCGGAAAAGCTTTCTTT. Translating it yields CSSEGRGKAFF.

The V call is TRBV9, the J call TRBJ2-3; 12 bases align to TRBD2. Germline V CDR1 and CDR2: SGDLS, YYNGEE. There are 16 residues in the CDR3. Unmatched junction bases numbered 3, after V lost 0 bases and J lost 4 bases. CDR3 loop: CASSVASGGASDTQYF. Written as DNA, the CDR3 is TGTGCCAGCAGCGTAGCTAGCGGGGGGGCATCAGATACGCAGTATTTT.

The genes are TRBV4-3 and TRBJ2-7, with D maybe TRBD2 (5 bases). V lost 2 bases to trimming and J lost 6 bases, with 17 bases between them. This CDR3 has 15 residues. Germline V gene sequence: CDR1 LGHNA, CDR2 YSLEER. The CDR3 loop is CASSQLLGVGSEQYF. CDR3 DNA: TGCGCCAGCAGCCAACTACTCGGGGTTGGTTCCGAGCAGTACTTC.

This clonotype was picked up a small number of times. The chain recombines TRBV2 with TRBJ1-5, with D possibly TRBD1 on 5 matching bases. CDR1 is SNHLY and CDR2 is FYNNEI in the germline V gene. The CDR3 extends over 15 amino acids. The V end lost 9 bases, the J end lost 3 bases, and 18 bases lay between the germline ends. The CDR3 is CASTLGGNYNQPQHF. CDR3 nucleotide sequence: TGTGCCAGTACCTTGGGGGGGAACTACAATCAGCCCCAGCATTTT.

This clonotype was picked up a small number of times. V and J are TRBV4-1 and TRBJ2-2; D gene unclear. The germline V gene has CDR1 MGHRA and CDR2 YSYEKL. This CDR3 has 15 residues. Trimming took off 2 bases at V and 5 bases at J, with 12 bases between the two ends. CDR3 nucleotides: TGCGCCAGCAGCCAATCCGAAGGGCTAACCGGGGAGCTGTTTTTT. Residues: CASSQSEGLTGELFF.

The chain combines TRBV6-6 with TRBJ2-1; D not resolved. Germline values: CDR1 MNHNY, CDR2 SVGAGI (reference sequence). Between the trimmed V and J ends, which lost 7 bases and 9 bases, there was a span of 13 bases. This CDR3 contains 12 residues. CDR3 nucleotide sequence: TGTGCCAGCACCGCTGCAGTAAGTGAGCAGTTCTTC. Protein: CASTAAVSEQFF.

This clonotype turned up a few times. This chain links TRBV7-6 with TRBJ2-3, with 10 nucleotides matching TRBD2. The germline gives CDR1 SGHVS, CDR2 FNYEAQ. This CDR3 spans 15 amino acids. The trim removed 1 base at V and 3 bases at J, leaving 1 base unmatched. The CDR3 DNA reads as TGTGCCAGCAGCTTAGGTAGCGGGGGGACAGATACGCAGTATTTT. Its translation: CASSLGSGGTDTQYF.

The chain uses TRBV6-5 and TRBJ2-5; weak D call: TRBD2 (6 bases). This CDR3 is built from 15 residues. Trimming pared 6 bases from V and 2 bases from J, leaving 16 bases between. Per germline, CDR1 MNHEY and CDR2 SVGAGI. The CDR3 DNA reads TGTGCCAGCAGACCCCACGGGGGACTTCAAGAGACCCAGTACTTC. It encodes CASRPHGGLQETQYF.

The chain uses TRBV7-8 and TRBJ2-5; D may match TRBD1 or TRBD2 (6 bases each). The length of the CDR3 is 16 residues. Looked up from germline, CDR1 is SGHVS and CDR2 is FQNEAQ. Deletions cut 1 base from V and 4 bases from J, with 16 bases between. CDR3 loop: CASSLVAAGRGETQYF. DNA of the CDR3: TGTGCCAGCAGCTTAGTAGCGGCGGGCAGGGGAGAGACCCAGTACTTC.

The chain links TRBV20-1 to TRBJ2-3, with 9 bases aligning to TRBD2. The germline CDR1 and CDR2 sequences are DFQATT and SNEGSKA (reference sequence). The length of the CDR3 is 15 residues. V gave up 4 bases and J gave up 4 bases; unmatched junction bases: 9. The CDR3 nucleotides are TGCAGTGCTAATCTCGGCGGGGGGGCCGCAGATACGCAGTATTTT. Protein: CSANLGGGAADTQYF.

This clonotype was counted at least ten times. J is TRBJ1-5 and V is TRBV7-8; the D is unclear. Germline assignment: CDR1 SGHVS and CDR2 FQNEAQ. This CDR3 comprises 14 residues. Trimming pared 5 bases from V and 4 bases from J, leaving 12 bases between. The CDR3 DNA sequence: TGTGCCAGCAGCACCCGGGCCTCTAATCAGCCCCAGCATTTT. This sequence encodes CASSTRASNQPQHF. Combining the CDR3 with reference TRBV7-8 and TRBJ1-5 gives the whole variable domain GAGVSQSPRYKVAKRGQDVALRCDPISGHVSLFWYQQALGQGPEFLTYFQNEAQLDKSGLPSDRFFAERPEGSVSTLKIQRTQQEDSAVYLCASSTRASNQPQHFGDGTRLSIL.

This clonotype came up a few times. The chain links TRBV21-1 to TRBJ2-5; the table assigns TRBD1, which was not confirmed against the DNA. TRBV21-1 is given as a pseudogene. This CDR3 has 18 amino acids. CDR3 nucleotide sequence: TGTGCCAGCAACGACGGGCGCGGATCCGCCAGAGAACAAGAGACCCAGTACTTC. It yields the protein CASNDGRGSAREQETQYF.

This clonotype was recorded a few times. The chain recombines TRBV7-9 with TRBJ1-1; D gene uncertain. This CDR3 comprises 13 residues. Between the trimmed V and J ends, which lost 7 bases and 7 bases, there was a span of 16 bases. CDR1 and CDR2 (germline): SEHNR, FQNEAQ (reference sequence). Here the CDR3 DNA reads TGTGCCAGCACCTCGCCAAGTACGCTTGAAGCTTTCTTT. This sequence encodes CASTSPSTLEAFF.

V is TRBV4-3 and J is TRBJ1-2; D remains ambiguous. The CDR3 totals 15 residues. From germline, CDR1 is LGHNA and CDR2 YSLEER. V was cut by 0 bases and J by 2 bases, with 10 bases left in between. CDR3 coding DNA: TGCGCCAGCAGCCAAGATCGGGGTTCCAACTATGGCTACACCTTC. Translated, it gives CASSQDRGSNYGYTF.

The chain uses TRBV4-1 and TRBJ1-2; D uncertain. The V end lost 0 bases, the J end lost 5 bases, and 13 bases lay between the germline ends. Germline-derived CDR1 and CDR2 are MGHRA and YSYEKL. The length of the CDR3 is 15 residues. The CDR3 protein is CASSQDEGIGYGYTF. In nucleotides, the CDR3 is TGCGCCAGCAGCCAAGATGAGGGTATAGGGTATGGCTACACCTTC.

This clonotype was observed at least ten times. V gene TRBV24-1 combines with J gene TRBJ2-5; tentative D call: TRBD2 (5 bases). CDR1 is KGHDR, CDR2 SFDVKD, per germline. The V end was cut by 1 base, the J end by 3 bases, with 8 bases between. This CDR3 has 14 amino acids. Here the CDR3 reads CATSDFRGEETQYF. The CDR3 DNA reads TGTGCCACCAGTGATTTCCGGGGTGAAGAGACCCAGTACTTC.

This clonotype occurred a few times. CDR3 bases: TGCGCCAGCAGCTACCCCAGGGGGGGACAGTTCTTC. Amino acids: CASSYPRGGQFF. This chain connects TRBV4-1 to TRBJ2-1; D possibly uses TRBD1 or TRBD2 (7 bases each). Trimming took 5 bases from V and 13 from J, leaving 15 bases between them. CDR3 length: 12 amino acids. Per germline, CDR1 MGHRA and CDR2 YSYEKL.

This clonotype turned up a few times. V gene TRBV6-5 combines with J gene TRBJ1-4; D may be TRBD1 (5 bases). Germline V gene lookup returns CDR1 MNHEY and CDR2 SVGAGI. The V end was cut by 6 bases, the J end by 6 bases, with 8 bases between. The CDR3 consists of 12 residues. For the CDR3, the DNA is TGTGCCAGCAGCCTAGGGGATGAAAAACTGTTTTTT. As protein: CASSLGDEKLFF.